This entry features one TCR beta chain sequence. Its antigen is not known. The assay was immunoSEQ multiplex PCR, and TCRdb's table has in-frame clones only and misses some. The sample shows 50,000 to 55,000 clones, roughly 70% of them seen only once. Germline CDR1 reads SNHLY; CDR2 reads FYNNEI. CDR3 size: 13 residues. The germline V and J ends were trimmed by 2 bases and 5 bases, with 10 bases remaining between them. This sample stems from a study of T cell clones after liver transplantation. Findings of the study overall: Graft donor-reactive T cells may have migrated into the graft rather than being deleted.

This TCR was sampled from a human patient who received a liver transplant. Certain T cells may be donor cells from the graft. This rearrangement joins TRBV2 to TRBJ2-7; no firm D call. The source material was CD4+ T cells from blood, sampled more than 52 months after liver transplant. For the CDR3, the DNA is TGTGCCAGCAGTGAAAAGGAAAGGGACGAGCAGTACTTC. This sequence encodes CASSEKERDEQYF.